This TCR beta chain was observed in a study of human T cells and chemical hapten exposure. Background on the study: 2% DPC was applied to approximately 2 cm by approximately 2 cm of upper inner arm skin for sensitization. Whole-study results and caveats: Expanded TCRs were compared with controls, and the expanded TCRs formed significantly more large CDR3 similarity clusters.

Only a few counts were recorded for this clonotype. Its antigen is unidentified. As to time point: patch test 1, 2 weeks after DPC sensitization. Treatment given: therapeutic diphenylcyclopropenone sensitization with weekly scalp DPC. Sample donors consisted of patients with alopecia, aged 18 to 70 years, who were suitable for DPC. Original handling: Samples held a median of around 100,000 TCRs, range about 20,000–690,600. TCRdb recomputed calls from the RACE reads with MiXCR, one row per CDR3 protein. The V and J calls follow TCRdb's processing rather than the paper's. The sample lists approximately 400,000 distinct CDR3 sequences, more than 4.5% seen once, with approximately 2.1% in the top ten. The CDR3 is made up of 15 amino acids. Germline V CDR1 and CDR2: MDHEN, SYDVKM. The V and J ends lost 8 bases and 0 bases respectively, with 11 bases between them.

The gene calls are TRBV28 and TRBJ1-6; D remains unclear. This TCR was sampled from a woman aged 45-65 years with alopecia areata. Some clones in this sample may be carry-over from other donors' samples. The input for sequencing was whole blood, taken in connection with sensitization to the hapten diphenylcyclopropenone (DPC). CDR3 bases: TGTGCCAGCGGTCCGACCAGCTCCTATAATTCACCCCTCCACTTT. As protein: CASGPTSSYNSPLHF.